A selection of T cell receptor beta chains follows, all from one sample in a study of early T cells in non-severe SARS-CoV-2 infection. TCRdb reprocessed the 5' RACE reads with MiXCR, giving one entry per CDR3 protein. Of roughly 56,000 distinct CDR3 sequences listed, around 9.9% were seen once; the top ten hold 1.2%. What was sequenced was whole blood. The receptor set was obtained from an adult who was a healthcare worker with PCR-confirmed SARS-CoV-2 infection or an uninfected control (not recorded which). CDR3s include the opening cysteine and the closing phenylalanine or tryptophan. Each record gives: clone size, V gene, D gene, J gene, CDR3 DNA, CDR3 protein. D genes are given only for firm matches. A row's size may be missing; if present it is once, few, many or a size class.

abundance: few
v_gene: TRBV3-1
d_gene: NA
j_gene: TRBJ2-2
CDR3nt: TGTGCCAGCAGCCTAGCCAGAACCGGGGAGCTGTTTTTT
CDR3aa: CASSLARTGELFF

abundance: many
v_gene: TRBV7-3
d_gene: NA
j_gene: TRBJ2-1
CDR3nt: TGTGCCAGCAGCTTACCAGGGCACAATGAGCAGTTCTTC
CDR3aa: CASSLPGHNEQFF

abundance: NA
v_gene: TRBV2
d_gene: NA
j_gene: TRBJ1-1
CDR3nt: TGTGCCAGCAACGCCGCCCCAGGGGTGAACACTGAAGCTTTCTTT
CDR3aa: CASNAAPGVNTEAFF

abundance: NA
v_gene: TRBV21-1
d_gene: NA
j_gene: TRBJ2-1
CDR3nt: TGTGCCAGCAGCAAGGGGGGTTGGCGGGTAGTCACCTACAATGAGCAGTTCTTC
CDR3aa: CASSKGGWRVVTYNEQFF

abundance: NA
v_gene: TRBV30
d_gene: NA
j_gene: TRBJ1-1
CDR3nt: TGTGCCTGGAGTGTTGGTGGGGGATCTGAAGCTTTCTTT
CDR3aa: CAWSVGGGSEAFF

abundance: many
v_gene: TRBV29-1
d_gene: TRBD1
j_gene: TRBJ1-1
CDR3nt: TGCAGCGTTCAAGCAGACAGGGTTAACACTGAAGCTTTCTTT
CDR3aa: CSVQADRVNTEAFF

abundance: few
v_gene: TRBV25-1
d_gene: NA
j_gene: TRBJ1-2
CDR3nt: TGTGCCAGCAGTGAACAGAGCTATGGCTACACCTTC
CDR3aa: CASSEQSYGYTF

abundance: once
v_gene: TRBV7-3
d_gene: NA
j_gene: TRBJ1-1
CDR3nt: TGTGCCAGCAGCCAAGGACGGACGAACACTGAAGCTTTCTTT
CDR3aa: CASSQGRTNTEAFF

abundance: many
v_gene: TRBV11-2
d_gene: NA
j_gene: TRBJ2-1
CDR3nt: TGTGCCAGCAGCTTAGTAGCTCCCTCCTACAATGAGCAGTTCTTC
CDR3aa: CASSLVAPSYNEQFF

abundance: NA
v_gene: TRBV30
d_gene: NA
j_gene: TRBJ1-4
CDR3nt: TGTGCCTGGACCCCCGACACAACTAATGAAAAACTGTTTTTT
CDR3aa: CAWTPDTTNEKLFF

abundance: few
v_gene: TRBV7-8
d_gene: NA
j_gene: TRBJ1-2
CDR3nt: TGTGCCAGCAGCTTAGTCGGGGCCGTATATGGCTACACCTTC
CDR3aa: CASSLVGAVYGYTF

abundance: many
v_gene: TRBV7-2
d_gene: NA
j_gene: TRBJ2-3
CDR3nt: TGTGCCAGCAGCCCGAGACAGATTAGCACAGATACGCAGTATTTT
CDR3aa: CASSPRQISTDTQYF

abundance: NA
v_gene: TRBV7-2
d_gene: TRBD1
j_gene: TRBJ2-1
CDR3nt: TGTGCCAGCAGCTTAGTCGGGACAGGGATTTACAATGAGCAGTTCTTC
CDR3aa: CASSLVGTGIYNEQFF

abundance: NA
v_gene: TRBV24-1
d_gene: NA
j_gene: TRBJ2-3
CDR3nt: TGTGCCACCAGTGATTCACCGGGAACTAGAGCAGATACGCAGTATTTT
CDR3aa: CATSDSPGTRADTQYF

abundance: few
v_gene: TRBV20-1
d_gene: TRBD2
j_gene: TRBJ2-5
CDR3nt: TGCAGTGCTAGAGGGCGGGGGGAATGGACCCAGTACTTC
CDR3aa: CSARGRGEWTQYF

abundance: many
v_gene: TRBV5-1
d_gene: NA
j_gene: TRBJ1-1
CDR3nt: TGCGCCAGCAGCGCGGACGTGAAGACGACTGAAGCTTTCTTT
CDR3aa: CASSADVKTTEAFF

abundance: NA
v_gene: TRBV7-2
d_gene: TRBD1
j_gene: TRBJ2-6
CDR3nt: TGTGCCAGCAGCCACCAAGGGACAGCTGGGGCCAACGTCCTGACTTTC
CDR3aa: CASSHQGTAGANVLTF

abundance: NA
v_gene: TRBV28
d_gene: NA
j_gene: TRBJ2-3
CDR3nt: TGTGCCAGCAGTTATGAGGGGAGTGGTGGACATACGCAGTATTTT
CDR3aa: CASSYEGSGGHTQYF

abundance: NA
v_gene: TRBV3-1
d_gene: NA
j_gene: TRBJ2-1
CDR3nt: TGTGCCAGCAGCCAAGATTTGAGCTCCTACAATGAGCAGTTCTTC
CDR3aa: CASSQDLSSYNEQFF

abundance: few
v_gene: TRBV7-8
d_gene: NA
j_gene: TRBJ2-1
CDR3nt: TGTGCCAGCAGCGCGACGGGGCCTTACAATGAGCAGTTCTTC
CDR3aa: CASSATGPYNEQFF

abundance: many
v_gene: TRBV4-1
d_gene: TRBD1
j_gene: TRBJ2-4
CDR3nt: TGCGCCAGCAGCCAAGATGGACAGGGGGCCAAAAACATTCAGTACTTC
CDR3aa: CASSQDGQGAKNIQYF

abundance: NA
v_gene: TRBV6-6
d_gene: NA
j_gene: TRBJ2-3
CDR3nt: TGTGCCAGCAGTTACGGAAAGGACAGCACAGATACGCAGTATTTT
CDR3aa: CASSYGKDSTDTQYF

abundance: few
v_gene: TRBV28
d_gene: NA
j_gene: TRBJ1-1
CDR3nt: TGTGCCAGCAGTTTTTCCCGCCGAGAAGCTTTCTTT
CDR3aa: CASSFSRREAFF

abundance: many
v_gene: TRBV30
d_gene: TRBD2
j_gene: TRBJ2-3
CDR3nt: TGTGCCTGGAGTGTACCCCCTGGCGGGAGGGCCGTAGATACGCAGTATTTT
CDR3aa: CAWSVPPGGRAVDTQYF

abundance: NA
v_gene: TRBV25-1
d_gene: NA
j_gene: TRBJ1-1
CDR3nt: TGTGCCAGCAGTGCTCAGGGTTCCCCTGAAGCTTTCTTT
CDR3aa: CASSAQGSPEAFF

abundance: medium-sized
v_gene: TRBV28
d_gene: TRBD1
j_gene: TRBJ2-5
CDR3nt: TGTGCCAGCCTTGGACAGGGGGCGCGTCCGCAAGAGACCCAGTACTTC
CDR3aa: CASLGQGARPQETQYF

abundance: NA
v_gene: TRBV30
d_gene: NA
j_gene: TRBJ2-3
CDR3nt: TGTGCCTGGAGTGTATTCACGACTAGGACCGGCGGGGTTACAGATACGCAGTATTTT
CDR3aa: CAWSVFTTRTGGVTDTQYF

abundance: NA
v_gene: TRBV18
d_gene: TRBD1
j_gene: TRBJ1-3
CDR3nt: TGTGCCAGCTCCCTCGGACAGGGGGCGACCGGAAACACCATATATTTT
CDR3aa: CASSLGQGATGNTIYF

abundance: NA
v_gene: TRBV28
d_gene: NA
j_gene: TRBJ2-2
CDR3nt: TGTGCCAGCAGTTTATCTTCACAATCCCGGGGGTTGTTTTTT
CDR3aa: CASSLSSQSRGLFF

abundance: many
v_gene: TRBV20-1
d_gene: NA
j_gene: TRBJ2-3
CDR3nt: TGCAGTGCTCCTGGTGGCGGCCTGAGCACAGATACGCAGTATTTT
CDR3aa: CSAPGGGLSTDTQYF

abundance: few
v_gene: TRBV20-1
d_gene: NA
j_gene: TRBJ2-3
CDR3nt: TGCAGTGCTAGTGTGTCTATCCGGGTTACAGATACGCAGTATTTT
CDR3aa: CSASVSIRVTDTQYF

abundance: few
v_gene: TRBV5-1
d_gene: NA
j_gene: TRBJ1-4
CDR3nt: TGCGCCAGCAGCTTGGATTCGACAGGAGATGAAAAACTGTTTTTT
CDR3aa: CASSLDSTGDEKLFF

abundance: many
v_gene: TRBV11-2
d_gene: NA
j_gene: TRBJ2-2
CDR3nt: TGTGCCAGCGGACTATCTCCAGGTTCCACCGGGGAGCTGTTTTTT
CDR3aa: CASGLSPGSTGELFF

abundance: many
v_gene: TRBV20-1
d_gene: NA
j_gene: TRBJ1-5
CDR3nt: TGCAGTGCTTATCAGGGGATCAATCAGCCCCAGCATTTT
CDR3aa: CSAYQGINQPQHF

abundance: few
v_gene: TRBV12-3/TRBV12-4
d_gene: NA
j_gene: TRBJ2-5
CDR3nt: TGTGCCAGCAGTTTAAGAAAGGACTACTATCAAGAGACCCAGTACTTC
CDR3aa: CASSLRKDYYQETQYF

abundance: NA
v_gene: TRBV29-1
d_gene: TRBD1
j_gene: TRBJ1-1
CDR3nt: TGCAGCGGTTACAGGGGAACTGAAGCTTTCTTT
CDR3aa: CSGYRGTEAFF

abundance: NA
v_gene: TRBV5-1
d_gene: TRBD1
j_gene: TRBJ1-1
CDR3nt: TGCGCCAGCAGCGATCCGGGACAGGCAAGCACTGAAGCTTTCTTT
CDR3aa: CASSDPGQASTEAFF

abundance: few
v_gene: TRBV5-5
d_gene: TRBD1
j_gene: TRBJ1-2
CDR3nt: TGTGCCAGCAGCTTGATACCGGGACAGGGGTATGGCTACACCTTC
CDR3aa: CASSLIPGQGYGYTF

abundance: many
v_gene: TRBV20-1
d_gene: NA
j_gene: TRBJ2-1
CDR3nt: TGCAGTGCTAGCCGACAAGACTTTACCGCCCTTAATGAGCAGTTCTTC
CDR3aa: CSASRQDFTALNEQFF

abundance: few
v_gene: TRBV6-4
d_gene: NA
j_gene: TRBJ2-3
CDR3nt: TGTGCCAGCAGTGACTCAGACGCCGGCGCAGATACGCAGTATTTT
CDR3aa: CASSDSDAGADTQYF

abundance: NA
v_gene: TRBV3-1
d_gene: NA
j_gene: TRBJ1-1
CDR3nt: TGTGCCAGCAGCCAAGATTGGGGGACTGAAGCTTTCTTT
CDR3aa: CASSQDWGTEAFF

abundance: NA
v_gene: TRBV5-4
d_gene: TRBD2
j_gene: TRBJ2-3
CDR3nt: TGTGCCAGCAGCTTGATAGCGGGGGGGAGGGCAGATACGCAGTATTTT
CDR3aa: CASSLIAGGRADTQYF

abundance: NA
v_gene: TRBV7-7
d_gene: NA
j_gene: TRBJ2-5
CDR3nt: TGTGCCAGCAGCCACAGGTCCCAAGAGACCCAGTACTTC
CDR3aa: CASSHRSQETQYF